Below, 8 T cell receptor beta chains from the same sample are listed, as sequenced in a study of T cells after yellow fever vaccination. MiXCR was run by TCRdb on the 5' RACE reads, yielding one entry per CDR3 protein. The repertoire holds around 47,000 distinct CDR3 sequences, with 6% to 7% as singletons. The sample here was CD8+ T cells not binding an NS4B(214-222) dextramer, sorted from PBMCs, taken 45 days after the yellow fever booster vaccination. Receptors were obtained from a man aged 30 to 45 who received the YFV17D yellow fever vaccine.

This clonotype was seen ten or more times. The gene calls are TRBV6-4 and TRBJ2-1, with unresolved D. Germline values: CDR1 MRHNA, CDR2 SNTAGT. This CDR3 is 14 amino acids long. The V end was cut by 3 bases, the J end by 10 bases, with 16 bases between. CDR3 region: CASSERPASSEQFF. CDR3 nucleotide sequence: TGTGCCAGCAGTGAACGTCCAGCATCAAGCGAGCAGTTCTTC.

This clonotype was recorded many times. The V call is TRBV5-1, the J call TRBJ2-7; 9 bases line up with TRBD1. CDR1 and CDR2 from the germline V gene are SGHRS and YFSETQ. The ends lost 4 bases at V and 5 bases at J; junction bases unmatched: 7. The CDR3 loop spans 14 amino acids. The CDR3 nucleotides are TGCGCCAGCAGCCATGGACAGGGGCGGGACGAGCAGTACTTC. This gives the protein CASSHGQGRDEQYF.

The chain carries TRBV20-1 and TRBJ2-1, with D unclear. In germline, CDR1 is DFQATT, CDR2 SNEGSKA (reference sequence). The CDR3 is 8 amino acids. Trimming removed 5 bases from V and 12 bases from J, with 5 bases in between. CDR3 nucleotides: TGCAGTGCTGGTGGGCAGTTCTTC. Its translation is CSAGGQFF.

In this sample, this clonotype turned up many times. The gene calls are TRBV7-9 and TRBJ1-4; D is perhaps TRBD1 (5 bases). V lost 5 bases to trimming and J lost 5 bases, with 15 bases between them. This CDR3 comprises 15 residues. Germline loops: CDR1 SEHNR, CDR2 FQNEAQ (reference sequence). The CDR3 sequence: CASSTPGLGNEKLFF. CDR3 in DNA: TGTGCCAGCAGCACTCCGGGACTGGGGAATGAAAAACTGTTTTTT.

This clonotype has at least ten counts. The CDR3 loop reads CASSLGQVVEQYF. The CDR3 coding sequence is TGCGCCAGCAGCTTGGGACAGGTCGTCGAGCAGTACTTC. This chain links TRBV5-1 with TRBJ2-7; D possibly corresponds to TRBD1 (6 bases). The germline V and J ends were trimmed by 0 bases and 6 bases, with 10 bases remaining between them. Germline V CDR1 and CDR2: SGHRS, YFSETQ. CDR3 size: 13 residues.

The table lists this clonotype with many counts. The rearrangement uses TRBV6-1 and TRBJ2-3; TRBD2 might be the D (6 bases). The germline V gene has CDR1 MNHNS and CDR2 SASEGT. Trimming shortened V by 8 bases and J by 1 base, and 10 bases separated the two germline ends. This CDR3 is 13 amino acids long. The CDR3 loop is CASGTGGTDTQYF. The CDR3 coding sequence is TGTGCCAGCGGCACGGGAGGCACAGATACGCAGTATTTT.

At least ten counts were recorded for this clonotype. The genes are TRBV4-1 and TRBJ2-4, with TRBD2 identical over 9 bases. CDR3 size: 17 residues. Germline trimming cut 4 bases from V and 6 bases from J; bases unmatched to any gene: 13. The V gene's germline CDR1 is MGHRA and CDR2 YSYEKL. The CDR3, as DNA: TGCGCCAGCAGCCGAGTACCTAGCGGGATCGGGGGAAACATTCAGTACTTC. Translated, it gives CASSRVPSGIGGNIQYF.

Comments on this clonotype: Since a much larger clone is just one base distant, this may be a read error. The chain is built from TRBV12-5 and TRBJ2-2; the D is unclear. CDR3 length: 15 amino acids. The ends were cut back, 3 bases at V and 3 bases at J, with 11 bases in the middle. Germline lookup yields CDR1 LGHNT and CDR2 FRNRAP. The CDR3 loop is CASGFTAWDTGELFF. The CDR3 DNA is TGTGCTAGTGGTTTCACCGCTTGGGACACCGGGGAGCTGTTTTTT.